Below, 16 T cell receptor beta chains from the same sample are listed, as sequenced in a study of blood T cells in healthy people across ages. Sample-barcoded 5' priming and a J-beta primer mix drove a second PCR of about 6 to 11 cycles. Each CDR3 protein gets one entry after TCRdb re-called the 5' RACE reads with MiXCR. Of 1.5 million to 2 million distinct CDR3 sequences in the sample, about 49% were seen once. Sequencing used blood. These receptors all come from a woman between 35 and 50 years old in good health.

This rearrangement joins TRBV28 to TRBJ1-1; 7 positions agree with TRBD1. Losses at the gene ends were 4 bases for V and 2 bases for J; bases not matched to a gene: 7. The length of the CDR3 is 15 residues. Germline lookup yields CDR1 MDHEN and CDR2 SYDVKM. The CDR3 sequence: CASSSRRDRNTEAFF. CDR3 sequence (DNA): TGTGCCAGCAGTTCCCGCCGGGACAGAAACACTGAAGCTTTCTTT.

This chain uses TRBV20-1 with TRBJ2-3; 11 positions agree with TRBD2. The CDR3 extends over 11 amino acids. Germline trimming cut 6 bases from V and 10 bases from J; bases unmatched to any gene: 3. Germline V gives CDR1 DFQATT, CDR2 SNEGSKA (reference sequence). The CDR3 loop is CSAELAGAQYF. The CDR3 nucleotides read TGCAGTGCCGAACTAGCGGGGGCGCAGTATTTT.

The rearrangement uses TRBV20-1 and TRBJ2-2; D may be TRBD1 (6 bases). The CDR3 is made up of 14 amino acids. Germline V gene lookup returns CDR1 DFQATT and CDR2 SNEGSKA (reference sequence). V was trimmed by 5 bases and J by 5 bases, leaving 15 bases between them. The CDR3 DNA is TGCAGTGCTCCCCGGACAGTAGAAACCGGGGAGCTGTTTTTT. The encoded protein is CSAPRTVETGELFF.

The chain employs TRBV20-1 and TRBJ1-2; possibly TRBD1 for D (5 bases). V dropped 1 base and J dropped 8 bases, with 20 bases sitting between them. This CDR3 comprises 15 residues. Germline CDR1 and CDR2: DFQATT and SNEGSKA (reference sequence). The CDR3 coding sequence is TGCAGTGCTAGAGTTACGAGGCAGGGCCTTGAGGGCTACACCTTC. Its translation: CSARVTRQGLEGYTF.

The chain links TRBV7-9 to TRBJ1-1, with D possibly being TRBD1 (5 bases). V was trimmed by 8 bases and J by 10 bases, leaving 20 bases between them. The CDR3 contains 13 residues. Germline V gene sequence: CDR1 SEHNR, CDR2 FQNEAQ (reference sequence). For the CDR3, the DNA is TGTGCCAGCGCGGAAATTAGGGGTTTTGGAGCTTTCTTT. It yields the protein CASAEIRGFGAFF.

This clonotype has a handful of counts. J is TRBJ2-7 and V is TRBV4-1; TRBD1 agrees at 8 bases. V lost 0 bases, J lost 6 bases, and 10 bases stayed unmatched. The CDR3 sequence is 16 residues long. CDR1 and CDR2 (germline): MGHRA, YSYEKL. CDR3 in amino acids: CASSQDHRTGFREQYF. Here the CDR3 DNA reads TGCGCCAGCAGCCAAGATCATAGGACAGGGTTTCGCGAGCAGTACTTC.

The V and J genes are TRBV20-1 and TRBJ2-5; D gene uncertain. This CDR3 comprises 14 residues. Germline V gene data show CDR1 as DFQATT and CDR2 as SNEGSKA (reference sequence). V was trimmed by 0 bases and J by 2 bases, leaving 10 bases between them. The CDR3 nucleotides read TGCAGTGCTAGAGATGCCGGCTTTCAAGAGACCCAGTACTTC. Translating gives CSARDAGFQETQYF.

The rearrangement links TRBV6-2 or TRBV6-3 to TRBJ1-1; D is possibly TRBD1 (5 bases). The CDR3 covers 14 residues. V lost 7 bases to trimming and J lost 5 bases, with 17 bases between them. Per germline, CDR1 MNHEY and CDR2 SVGEGT. The CDR3 DNA sequence: TGTGCCAGCATTTTAACCGGGGGGACGACTGAAGCTTTCTTT. Its translation: CASILTGGTTEAFF.

This clonotype was seen a few times. The chain links TRBV6-5 to TRBJ2-3; 12 bases match TRBD1. V gave up 6 bases and J gave up 6 bases; unmatched junction bases: 7. The CDR3 totals 15 residues. Per germline, CDR1 MNHEY and CDR2 SVGAGI. The CDR3 protein is CASSPGTGGEDTQYF. The CDR3 DNA is TGTGCCAGCAGCCCCGGGACAGGGGGCGAGGATACGCAGTATTTT.

This chain joins TRBV7-3 and TRBJ2-1; D call uncertain. The length of the CDR3 is 18 residues. In germline, CDR1 is SGHTA, CDR2 FQGTGA. The V gene lost 1 base and the J gene lost 0 bases, with 16 bases spanning the gap. CDR3: CASSLKAPTMSSYNEQFF. The CDR3 nucleotides read TGTGCCAGCAGCTTAAAGGCCCCGACAATGAGCTCCTACAATGAGCAGTTCTTC.

The V and J genes are TRBV4-1 and TRBJ1-2; no definite D call. This CDR3 comprises 16 residues. Germline V gene data show CDR1 as MGHRA and CDR2 as YSYEKL. The V end lost 0 bases, the J end lost 4 bases, and 15 bases lay between the germline ends. The CDR3 here is CASSQEGYGEAYGYTF. Written as DNA, the CDR3 is TGCGCCAGCAGCCAAGAAGGTTACGGGGAGGCCTATGGCTACACCTTC.

This clonotype has just a few counts. This chain joins TRBV20-1 and TRBJ2-1, with 13 bases lining up with TRBD2. Germline lookup yields CDR1 DFQATT and CDR2 SNEGSKA (reference sequence). The CDR3 is 15 amino acids. J was trimmed by 10 bases and V by 0 bases; bases with no gene match: 6. CDR3 DNA sequence: TGCAGTGCTAGAGATCGAGGGACTAGCGGGGACGAGCAGTTCTTC. This sequence encodes CSARDRGTSGDEQFF.

The chain is built from TRBV20-1 and TRBJ1-6; D is unclear. This CDR3 region has 13 residues. Germline V gene lookup returns CDR1 DFQATT and CDR2 SNEGSKA (reference sequence). The V end lost 1 base, the J end lost 6 bases, and 7 bases lay between the germline ends. Here the CDR3 reads CSARAPSNSPLHF. The DNA for the CDR3 is TGCAGTGCTAGAGCCCCTTCTAATTCACCCCTCCACTTT.

V and J are TRBV27 and TRBJ2-7, with TRBD2 identical over 9 bases. Germline V CDR1 and CDR2: MNHEY, SMNVEV (reference sequence). Unmatched junction bases numbered 16, after V lost 6 bases and J lost 7 bases. The CDR3 contains 16 residues. The CDR3 DNA sequence: TGTGCCAGCAGCCCAAGGGGTAGCGGGGGCCCGGGGGAGCAGTACTTC. It encodes CASSPRGSGGPGEQYF.

J is TRBJ2-3 and V is TRBV7-9, with 12 bases matching TRBD2. From germline, CDR1 is SEHNR and CDR2 FQNEAQ (reference sequence). The J segment lost 1 base and the V segment lost 1 base, leaving 3 bases of the junction unmatched. The CDR3 spans 17 residues. The CDR3 DNA is TGTGCCAGCAGCTTAGGACTAGCGGGGGTCCGCACAGATACGCAGTATTTT. Amino acids: CASSLGLAGVRTDTQYF.

This clonotype was seen a handful of times. V gene TRBV28 combines with J gene TRBJ2-3; TRBD2 aligns across 13 bases. Trimming took 6 bases from V and 0 from J; bases not matched to a gene: 9. Looked up from germline, CDR1 is MDHEN and CDR2 is SYDVKM. The CDR3 sequence is 18 residues long. DNA for the CDR3: TGTGCCAGCAGCCTAACTAGCGGGGGGGATTTTAGCACAGATACGCAGTATTTT. Protein: CASSLTSGGDFSTDTQYF.